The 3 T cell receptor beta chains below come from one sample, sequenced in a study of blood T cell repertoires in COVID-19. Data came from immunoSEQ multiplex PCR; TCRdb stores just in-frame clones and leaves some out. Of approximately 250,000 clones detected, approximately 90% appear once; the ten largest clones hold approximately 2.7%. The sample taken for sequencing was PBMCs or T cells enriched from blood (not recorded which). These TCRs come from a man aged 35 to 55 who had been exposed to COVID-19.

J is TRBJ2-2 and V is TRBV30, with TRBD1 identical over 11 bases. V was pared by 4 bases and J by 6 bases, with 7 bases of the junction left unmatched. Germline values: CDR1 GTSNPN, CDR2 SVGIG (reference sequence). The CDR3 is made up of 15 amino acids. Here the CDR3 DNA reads TGTGCCTGGATGATGGGGACAGGGGGGCCCGGGGAGCTGTTTTTT. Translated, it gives CAWMMGTGGPGELFF.

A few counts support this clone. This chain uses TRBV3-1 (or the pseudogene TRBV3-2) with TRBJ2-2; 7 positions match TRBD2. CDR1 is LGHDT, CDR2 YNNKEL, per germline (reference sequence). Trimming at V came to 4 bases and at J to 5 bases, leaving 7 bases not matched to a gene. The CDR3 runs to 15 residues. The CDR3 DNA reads TGTGCCAGCAGCCCGCCGGGACTACAGACCGGGGAGCTGTTTTTT. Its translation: CASSPPGLQTGELFF.

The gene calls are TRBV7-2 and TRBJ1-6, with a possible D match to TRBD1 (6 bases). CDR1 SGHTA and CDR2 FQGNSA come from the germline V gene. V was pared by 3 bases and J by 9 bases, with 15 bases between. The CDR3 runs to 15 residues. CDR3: CASSFRTDHGSPLHF. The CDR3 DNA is TGTGCCAGCAGCTTTAGGACAGACCATGGTTCACCCCTCCACTTT. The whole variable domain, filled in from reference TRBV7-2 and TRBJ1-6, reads GAGVSQSPSNKVTEKGKDVELRCDPISGHTALYWYRQSLGQGLEFLIYFQGNSAPDKSGLPSDRFSAERTGGSVSTLTIQRTQQEDSAVYLCASSFRTDHGSPLHFGNGTRLTVT.